This T cell receptor (beta chain) was sequenced for a study of immune evolution from preneoplasia to lung adenocarcinoma. Concerning this clone itself: One junction end does not reproduce the germline sequence, and a read error may be involved.

Profiled with immunoSEQ multiplex PCR; TCRdb holds only in-frame clones, not every one. The table has under 15,000 clones, 70% to 90% seen once. This TCR was sampled from a person over 45 with lung adenocarcinoma. Sequenced material: FFPE tissue from an adenomatous hyperplasia lung lesion. Indicated subset: atypical adenomatous hyperplasia (AAH), lung preneoplasia.

The CDR3 region has the DNA TGTGTCAGCAGTTTAGGACTCGGTGGATACGAGCAGTACTTC. This encodes CVSSLGLGGYEQYF. The J gene is TRBJ2-7, the V gene TRBV27; possible D gene TRBD2, 5 bases. Per germline, CDR1 MNHEY and CDR2 SMNVEV (reference sequence). The CDR3 is made up of 14 amino acids.